Below, 20 T cell receptor beta chains from the same sample are listed, as sequenced in a study of T cell responses to AZD1222 COVID-19 vaccine. Measured with immunoSEQ multiplex PCR; TCRdb has only the in-frame clones, and not every one. The table records around 88,000 clones, 88% of them present only once. The sample was peripheral blood, taken on day 0 of MenACWY control vaccination. The receptors stem from an adult in good health.

V gene TRBV4-2 combines with J gene TRBJ2-5; 13 bases map to TRBD2. The CDR3 spans 17 residues. CDR1 LGHNA and CDR2 YNFKEQ come from the germline V gene. V shed 0 bases and J 4 bases; nucleotides not matched to a gene: 5. The CDR3 sequence: CASSQDSGLAGVETQYF. DNA of the CDR3: TGTGCCAGCAGCCAAGATTCAGGACTAGCGGGGGTAGAGACCCAGTACTTC.

This chain joins TRBV30 and TRBJ1-1; D gene unclear. The ends were cut back, 2 bases at V and 6 bases at J, with 19 bases in the middle. The CDR3 contains 15 residues. Germline V gives CDR1 GTSNPN, CDR2 SVGIG (reference sequence). The CDR3 loop is CAWSQNGRRDPEAFF. The CDR3 bases are TGTGCCTGGAGTCAAAACGGACGTAGAGATCCTGAAGCTTTCTTT.

This rearrangement joins TRBV6-5 to TRBJ2-5, with 10 bases aligning to TRBD1. Per the germline V gene, CDR1 is MNHEY and CDR2 is SVGAGI. The J segment lost 7 bases and the V segment lost 5 bases, leaving 10 bases of the junction unmatched. The CDR3 consists of 15 residues. Here the CDR3 reads CASSRPGQGYGTQYF. CDR3 nucleotides: TGTGCCAGCAGTAGGCCGGGACAGGGGTATGGGACCCAGTACTTC.

The chain uses TRBV27 and TRBJ1-2, with TRBD1 matching over 7 bases. Germline CDR1 MNHEY, CDR2 SMNVEV (reference sequence). The ends lost 6 bases at V and 8 bases at J; junction bases unmatched: 15. The CDR3 has 15 amino acids. The CDR3 reads CASRPGQMESGGYTF. The CDR3 nucleotides read TGTGCCAGCAGGCCGGGACAGATGGAATCTGGGGGCTACACCTTC.

The chain couples TRBV4-3 to TRBJ2-3; TRBD2 matches at 8 bases. Per the germline V gene, CDR1 is LGHNA and CDR2 is YSLEER. Trimming took 3 bases from V and 3 from J; bases not matched to a gene: 8. The CDR3 has 16 residues. The CDR3 DNA is TGCGCCAGCAGCCACCGAGCGGGGGCGACGACAGATACGCAGTATTTT. It encodes CASSHRAGATTDTQYF.

The chain uses TRBV18 and TRBJ1-2, with D unclear. The V gene lost 2 bases and the J gene lost 8 bases, with 6 bases spanning the gap. This CDR3 region has 11 residues. Per the germline V gene, CDR1 is KGHSH and CDR2 is LQKENI. CDR3 in amino acids: CASSPGQGYTF. The CDR3, as DNA: TGTGCCAGCTCACCAGGTCAGGGCTACACCTTC.

V is TRBV27 and J is TRBJ1-6; TRBD1 matches 8 bases. CDR1 and CDR2 from the germline V gene are MNHEY and SMNVEV (reference sequence). The CDR3 has 14 amino acids. Losses at the gene ends were 5 bases for V and 10 bases for J; bases not matched to a gene: 7. CDR3 residues: CASSTDRVRSPLHF. The CDR3 DNA is TGTGCCAGCAGTACGGACAGGGTGCGGTCACCCCTCCACTTT.

CDR3 region: CAWTLGGDRGLFF. For the CDR3, the DNA is TGTGCCTGGACCCTGGGCGGTGACCGGGGGCTGTTTTTT. V usage is TRBV30 and J usage is TRBJ1-4, with a weak D call TRBD1 (5 bases). Trimming removed 4 bases from V and 14 bases from J, with 20 bases in between. This CDR3 contains 13 residues. Germline CDR1 is GTSNPN and CDR2 is SVGIG (reference sequence).

This clone showed up just once. V is TRBV5-1 and J is TRBJ2-2, with D uncertain. The germline V and J ends were trimmed by 4 bases and 7 bases, with 11 bases remaining between them. The germline gives CDR1 SGHRS, CDR2 YFSETQ. This CDR3 region has 13 residues. The CDR3 is CASSPTAVGELFF. CDR3 sequence (DNA): TGCGCCAGCAGCCCGACGGCTGTCGGGGAGCTGTTTTTT.

The V gene is TRBV4-3, the J gene TRBJ1-1, with unresolved D. This CDR3 spans 14 amino acids. The V gene lost 0 bases and the J gene lost 5 bases, with 10 bases spanning the gap. Germline V gene sequence: CDR1 LGHNA, CDR2 YSLEER. CDR3 region: CASSQDHVGTEAFF. The CDR3 DNA is TGCGCCAGCAGCCAAGATCACGTAGGGACTGAAGCTTTCTTT.

This chain uses TRBV18 with TRBJ1-1, with unresolved D. Trimming removed 3 bases from V and 0 bases from J, with 5 bases in between. Germline V gene data show CDR1 as KGHSH and CDR2 as LQKENI. The CDR3 loop spans 13 amino acids. CDR3 DNA: TGTGCCAGCTCACCCGAGATGAACACTGAAGCTTTCTTT. Translating gives CASSPEMNTEAFF. The full variable domain, rest sourced from reference TRBV18 and TRBJ1-1, is NAGVMQNPRHLVRRRGQEARLRCSPMKGHSHVYWYRQLPEEGLKFMVYLQKENIIDESGMPKERFSAEFPKEGPSILRIQQVVRGDSAAYFCASSPEMNTEAFFGQGTRLTVV.

The V gene is TRBV6-5, the J gene TRBJ1-5; possibly TRBD1 for D (6 bases). CDR3 length: 14 amino acids. Germline CDR1 is MNHEY and CDR2 is SVGAGI. The V end was cut by 5 bases, the J end by 3 bases, with 11 bases between. The CDR3 sequence: CASSQDSLNQPQHF. DNA of the CDR3: TGTGCCAGCAGTCAGGACAGTCTCAATCAGCCCCAGCATTTT.

J is TRBJ1-2 and V is TRBV19, with 7 bases identical to TRBD1. Germline V gene data show CDR1 as LNHDA and CDR2 as SQIVND (reference sequence). With 7 bases clipped from V and 4 bases from J, the junction kept 3 bases outside the gene matches. The CDR3 is 12 amino acids. The CDR3 sequence: CASTQGGYGYTF. The CDR3 region has the DNA TGTGCCAGTACCCAGGGGGGCTATGGCTACACCTTC. The full variable domain, completed using reference TRBV19 and TRBJ1-2, is DGGITQSPKYLFRKEGQNVTLSCEQNLNHDAMYWYRQDPGQGLRLIYYSQIVNDFQKGDIAEGYSVSREKKESFPLTVTSAQKNPTAFYLCASTQGGYGYTFGSGTRLTVV.

The V call is TRBV9, the J call TRBJ2-2; no reliable D call. Germline assignment: CDR1 SGDLS and CDR2 YYNGEE. This CDR3 region has 13 residues. The ends were cut back, 4 bases at V and 2 bases at J, with 6 bases in the middle. CDR3: CASSPHNTGELFF. The CDR3 DNA sequence: TGTGCCAGCAGCCCGCACAACACCGGGGAGCTGTTTTTT.

In DNA form, the CDR3 reads TGTGCCACCAGTGGCCCAGGGGCCTCAAAAGGCTACACCTTC. This codes for CATSGPGASKGYTF. The rearrangement joins TRBV24-1 to TRBJ1-2, with D possibly matching TRBD1 (6 bases). This CDR3 spans 14 amino acids. Germline V gives CDR1 KGHDR, CDR2 SFDVKD. Between the trimmed V and J ends, which lost 5 bases and 8 bases, there was a span of 17 bases.

The chain has TRBV9 and TRBJ1-2; D ambiguous. The CDR3 is 14 amino acids. The germline CDR1 and CDR2 sequences are SGDLS and YYNGEE. Between the trimmed V and J ends, which lost 4 bases and 0 bases, there was a span of 10 bases. CDR3 in amino acids: CASSPQESNYGYTF. CDR3 DNA sequence: TGTGCCAGCAGCCCGCAGGAATCTAACTATGGCTACACCTTC.

The chain employs TRBV3-1 (or the pseudogene TRBV3-2) and TRBJ1-5; 7 nucleotides align to TRBD1. Per the germline V gene, CDR1 is LGHDT and CDR2 is YNNKEL (reference sequence). This CDR3 region has 15 residues. V lost 1 base, J lost 5 bases, and 5 bases stayed unmatched. The CDR3 sequence: CASSQVGTDYQPQHF. The CDR3 coding sequence is TGTGCCAGCAGCCAAGTTGGGACAGATTATCAGCCCCAGCATTTT.

The J gene is TRBJ1-5, the V gene TRBV14; the D gene is possibly TRBD1 (6 bases). The CDR3 sequence is 13 residues long. CDR1 and CDR2 from the germline V gene are SGHDN and FVKESK. V was cut by 6 bases and J by 5 bases, with 11 bases left in between. The CDR3 is CASSIGGDQPQHF. DNA for the CDR3: TGTGCCAGCAGTATAGGGGGGGATCAGCCCCAGCATTTT.

The chain carries TRBV28 and TRBJ1-6; TRBD1 matches 7 bases. J was trimmed by 9 bases and V by 1 base; bases with no gene match: 6. CDR3 length: 15 residues. The germline V gene encodes CDR1 MDHEN and CDR2 SYDVKM. CDR3 protein: CASSLSQGLSSPLHF. CDR3 nucleotides: TGTGCCAGCAGTTTATCACAGGGGCTGAGTTCACCCCTCCACTTT.

The V and J genes are TRBV24-1 and TRBJ1-5, with TRBD1 matching 8 bases. The CDR3 has 14 residues. CDR1 and CDR2 from the germline V gene are KGHDR and SFDVKD. Trimming took 9 bases from V and 4 from J; bases not matched to a gene: 7. The CDR3 loop reads CATSAQGVNQPQHF. The CDR3 region has the DNA TGTGCCACCTCTGCACAGGGGGTGAATCAGCCCCAGCATTTT.